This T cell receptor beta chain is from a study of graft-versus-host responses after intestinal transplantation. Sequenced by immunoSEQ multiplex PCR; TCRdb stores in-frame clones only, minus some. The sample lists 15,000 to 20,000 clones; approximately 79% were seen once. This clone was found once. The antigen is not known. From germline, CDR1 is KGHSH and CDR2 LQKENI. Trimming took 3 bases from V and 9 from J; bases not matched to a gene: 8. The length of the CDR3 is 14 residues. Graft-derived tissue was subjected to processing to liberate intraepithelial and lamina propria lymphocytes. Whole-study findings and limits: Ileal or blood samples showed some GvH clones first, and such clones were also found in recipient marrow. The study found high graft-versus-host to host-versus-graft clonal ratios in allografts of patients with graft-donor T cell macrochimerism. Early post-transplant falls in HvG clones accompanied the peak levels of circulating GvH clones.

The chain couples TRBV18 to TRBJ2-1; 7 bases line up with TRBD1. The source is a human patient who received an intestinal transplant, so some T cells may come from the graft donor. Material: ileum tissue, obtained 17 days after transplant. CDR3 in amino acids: CASSPDPQGSEQFF. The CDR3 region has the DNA TGTGCCAGCTCACCCGATCCACAGGGGAGTGAGCAGTTCTTC.